Listed here is a single TCR beta chain. This sample was included in a study of control samples from healthy donors and cancer patients. CDR3 length: 15 residues. The junction had 5 bases not matched to a gene; V was cut back by 5 bases and J by 2 bases. Germline lookup yields CDR1 MGHDK and CDR2 SYGVNS. Generated by immunoSEQ multiplex PCR, the TCRdb table keeps only in-frame clones and is missing some. The sample gives approximately 71,000 clones, just under 90% of which show up once; roughly a fifth is in the top ten. J is TRBJ1-5 and V is TRBV25-1; TRBD1 matches at 8 bases. This clonotype was sampled from a man aged 55 to 70 with lung cancer. Sequencing used PBMCs. CDR3 DNA: TGTGCCAGCAGTTCAACAGGGGGAGGCAATCAGCCCCAGCATTTT. Amino acid sequence: CASSSTGGGNQPQHF.